One TCR beta chain is described in this entry. What it binds is unknown. These data originate in a study of lymphopenia after photon versus proton radiotherapy. The table came from immunoSEQ multiplex PCR; TCRdb's copy has only in-frame clones and leaves some out. The sample lists around 26,000 clones, nearly 85% occurring once. Points from the study as a whole: After the lymphocyte nadir, photon-treated repertoires showed oligoclonal expansion, especially of CD8+ Temra cells. Proton therapy kept repertoires fairly stable, unlike photons, which gained effector/memory cells. Only patients who died were analyzed for survival; proton advantage is unproven. Larger post-nadir TCR diversity loss correlated inversely with survival in deceased patients.

Germline CDR1 reads KGHSH; CDR2 reads LQKENI. The CDR3 is 15 residues long. V was pared by 4 bases and J by 5 bases, with 15 bases between. The source was peripheral blood, collected from a patient treated with proton-based radiotherapy. The source of this sequence is a woman aged 65 to 85 with pancreatic cancer. The chain employs TRBV18 and TRBJ2-1; D uncertain. The CDR3 loop reads CASSLLQLGDNEQFF. The DNA of the CDR3 is TGTGCCAGCTCACTACTGCAATTGGGCGACAATGAGCAGTTCTTC.